This TCR beta chain was captured by sequencing in a study of blood T cell repertoires in COVID-19. Study information: Italy, Spain and the United States were the sources of the convalescent and acute COVID-19 samples. Nucleic acid was either cDNA or gDNA, and it came from T cells, B-cell-depleted T cells, or PBMCs.

Original data processing: Reference gene primer amplification in the assay estimated nucleated cell counts. Using immunoSEQ multiplex PCR, the repertoire was profiled, and TCRdb retains in-frame clones only, with some absent. Clone size and V and J calls were adopted from that table, with D and trimming inferred from the DNA. The table includes approximately 90,000 clones, roughly 80% detected once. Germline trimming cut 0 bases from V and 2 bases from J; bases unmatched to any gene: 2. Germline CDR1 SGDLS, CDR2 YYNGEE. This CDR3 spans 16 amino acids. The sequence was obtained from a man between 60 and 75 years old with acute or convalescent COVID-19. The chain has TRBV9 and TRBJ2-1; 10 positions agree with TRBD1. The sequenced sample was peripheral blood. Here the CDR3 reads CASSVGTGGTYNEQFF. CDR3 nucleotides: TGTGCCAGCAGCGTAGGGACAGGGGGAACCTACAATGAGCAGTTCTTC.